The 17 T cell receptor beta chains in this list originate from one sample, sequenced in a study of blood T cell repertoires in COVID-19. The protocol was immunoSEQ multiplex PCR, while the TCRdb copy is restricted to in-frame clones and leaves out a portion. The sample includes 95,000 to 100,000 clones, about 88% of them seen just once. The sequencing input was peripheral blood. All receptors derive from an elderly man with acute or convalescent COVID-19.

J is TRBJ2-7 and V is TRBV28; 12 nucleotides match TRBD1. The CDR3 runs to 14 residues. Germline trimming cut 3 bases from V and 12 bases from J; bases unmatched to any gene: 9. The V gene's germline CDR1 is MDHEN and CDR2 SYDVKM. CDR3 DNA sequence: TGTGCCAGCAGTTTGGTTGGGACAGGGGGCTCGTGGTACTTC. The encoded protein is CASSLVGTGGSWYF. Full variable domain (missing parts from reference TRBV28 and TRBJ2-7): DVKVTQSSRYLVKRTGEKVFLECVQDMDHENMFWYRQDPGLGLRLIYFSYDVKMKEKGDIPEGYSVSREKKERFSLILESASTNQTSMYLCASSLVGTGGSWYFGPGTRLTVT.

The gene calls are TRBV5-1 and TRBJ1-3, with 8 bases fitting TRBD1. Germline lookup yields CDR1 SGHRS and CDR2 YFSETQ. Trimming cost V 5 bases and J 0 bases; bases outside gene matches: 13. This CDR3 spans 18 amino acids. Written as DNA, the CDR3 is TGCGCCAGCAGTACCCAATCTACAGGGGGACTCTCTGGAAACACCATATATTTT. This translates into CASSTQSTGGLSGNTIYF.

CDR3 sequence reads: CASSLEMDRGNYGYTF. The CDR3 coding sequence is TGTGCCAGCAGCTTAGAAATGGACAGGGGGAACTATGGCTACACCTTC. The V gene is TRBV7-4, the J gene TRBJ1-2, with 10 bases lining up with TRBD1. Germline values: CDR1 SGHVT, CDR2 SQSDAQ. V dropped 1 base and J dropped 2; count of bases not matched to a gene: 4. CDR3 length: 16 residues.

The chain joins TRBV10-3 to TRBJ2-6, with 7 bases aligning to TRBD1. Trimming at V came to 10 bases and at J to 0 bases, leaving 15 bases not matched to a gene. CDR3 length: 18 amino acids. Germline CDR1 is ENHRY and CDR2 is SYGVKD. CDR3 sequence: CATQEEGGPYSGANVLTF. The CDR3 DNA sequence: TGTGCCACTCAAGAAGAAGGGGGCCCGTACTCTGGGGCCAACGTCCTGACTTTC.

Only a few counts were recorded for this clone. The chain employs TRBV30 and TRBJ2-7; 7 nucleotides match TRBD2. The CDR3 is made up of 14 amino acids. Germline CDR1 is GTSNPN and CDR2 is SVGIG (reference sequence). The junction had 10 bases not matched to a gene; V was cut back by 6 bases and J by 2 bases. CDR3 loop: CACEAGVRPYEQYF. As DNA, the CDR3 is TGTGCCTGCGAGGCGGGAGTACGCCCCTACGAGCAGTACTTC.

The V gene is TRBV7-3, the J gene TRBJ2-2; 9 nucleotides line up with TRBD1. The germline CDR1 and CDR2 sequences are SGHTA and FQGTGA. CDR3 length: 15 amino acids. With V trimmed by 5 bases and J by 4 bases, 5 bases remained unmatched. The CDR3 DNA is TGTGCCAGCAGCCGCACAGGGGGCTTCACCGGGGAGCTGTTTTTT. This codes for CASSRTGGFTGELFF.

The chain carries TRBV7-9 and TRBJ2-7, with D hard to call. V lost 5 bases, J lost 2 bases, and 10 bases lay in between. The CDR3 length is 13 residues. Per germline, CDR1 SEHNR and CDR2 FQNEAQ (reference sequence). The CDR3 DNA follows: TGTGCCAGCAGCAAAACAGAGCCCTACGAGCAGTACTTC. It translates to CASSKTEPYEQYF.

CDR3 nucleotide sequence: TGTGCCAGCAGCCCACTAGGTCAAGAGACCCAGTACTTC. It codes for CASSPLGQETQYF. This chain connects TRBV7-2 to TRBJ2-5; D perhaps matches TRBD2 (5 bases). V was clipped by 5 bases and J by 2 bases, with 9 bases between them. This CDR3 is built from 13 residues. Germline V gene lookup returns CDR1 SGHTA and CDR2 FQGNSA.

This chain joins TRBV25-1 and TRBJ2-7; D is perhaps TRBD1 (5 bases). The V and J ends lost 2 bases and 5 bases respectively, with 10 bases between them. This CDR3 is 13 amino acids long. Germline V CDR1 and CDR2: MGHDK, SYGVNS. CDR3 residues: CASSEAGSDEQYF. In DNA form, the CDR3 reads TGTGCCAGCAGTGAAGCAGGGTCGGACGAGCAGTACTTC.

J is TRBJ2-7 and V is TRBV5-1; unclear D gene. V lost 2 bases and J 3 bases, leaving 6 bases between the germline ends. Germline V gene sequence: CDR1 SGHRS, CDR2 YFSETQ. The CDR3 runs to 12 residues. CDR3 DNA: TGCGCCAGCAGCTTACTCGGCTACGAGCAGTACTTC. Translating gives CASSLLGYEQYF.

The V call is TRBV5-1, the J call TRBJ2-3; D possibly corresponds to TRBD2 (6 bases). Trimming cost V 0 bases and J 2 bases, with 10 bases left between them. Germline CDR1 and CDR2: SGHRS and YFSETQ. The CDR3 consists of 15 residues. CDR3 DNA: TGCGCCAGCAGCTTGGATCGGAGGGACACAGATACGCAGTATTTT. Amino acids: CASSLDRRDTDTQYF.

The genes are TRBV6-6 and TRBJ2-3; perhaps TRBD2 as D (5 bases). Germline lookup yields CDR1 MNHNY and CDR2 SVGAGI (reference sequence). This CDR3 comprises 13 residues. V was clipped by 2 bases and J by 2 bases, with 5 bases between them. CDR3 nucleotides: TGTGCCAGCAGTTACGACTACACAGATACGCAGTATTTT. This codes for CASSYDYTDTQYF.

This clone was found once. The chain couples TRBV3-1 (or the pseudogene TRBV3-2) to TRBJ1-4; 10 nucleotides align to TRBD1. The junction had 12 bases not matched to a gene; V was cut back by 4 bases and J by 10 bases. CDR3 length: 16 amino acids. Per the germline V gene, CDR1 is LGHDT and CDR2 is YNNKEL (reference sequence). CDR3 amino acids: CASSPIPTGGAGKLFF. The DNA of the CDR3 is TGTGCCAGCAGCCCAATCCCGACAGGGGGCGCGGGAAAACTGTTTTTT.

The count of this clone is one. The rearrangement links TRBV7-2 to TRBJ2-7; D possibly corresponds to TRBD1 (5 bases). Trimming cost V 4 bases and J 4 bases, with 8 bases left between them. This CDR3 has 12 residues. CDR1 SGHTA and CDR2 FQGNSA come from the germline V gene. CDR3 DNA: TGTGCCAGCAGCTCAAACAGGTACGAGCAGTACTTC. Protein sequence: CASSSNRYEQYF.

The chain combines TRBV7-2 with TRBJ1-5; the D is unclear. The CDR3 has 13 amino acids. CDR1 and CDR2 (germline): SGHTA, FQGNSA. V dropped 5 bases and J dropped 4 bases, with 9 bases sitting between them. The CDR3 DNA sequence: TGTGCCAGCAGCCCTAGCCCGAATCAGCCCCAGCATTTT. Its translation: CASSPSPNQPQHF.

The table lists this clone with a count of one. V is TRBV12-3 or TRBV12-4 and J is TRBJ1-2, with 9 nucleotides matching TRBD1. CDR3 length: 13 amino acids. J gave up 8 bases and V 6 bases, and 7 bases lay outside the gene matches. Here the CDR3 DNA reads TGTGCCAGCAGCCTCGACAGGGGGTTAGGCTACACCTTC. Translated: CASSLDRGLGYTF.

The DNA of the CDR3 is TGTGCCAGCAGCGTAGGCGTTTTGAACACCGGGGAGCTGTTTTTT. Protein sequence: CASSVGVLNTGELFF. The V call is TRBV9, the J call TRBJ2-2; no clear D gene. V dropped 0 bases and J dropped 1 base, with 7 bases sitting between them. This CDR3 region has 15 residues. Germline V gene data show CDR1 as SGDLS and CDR2 as YYNGEE. Full variable domain (missing parts from reference TRBV9 and TRBJ2-2): DSGVTQTPKHLITATGQRVTLRCSPRSGDLSVYWYQQSLDQGLQFLIQYYNGEERAKGNILERFSAQQFPDLHSELNLSSLELGDSALYFCASSVGVLNTGELFFGEGSRLTVL.